A single T cell receptor beta chain is shown here with its context. The record originates from a study of CD8+ T cells in alopecia areata. Documented treatment: oral pan-JAK inhibitor, 5-10 mg twice daily. cDNA serving as the sequencing template came from extracted, reverse transcribed RNA. The protocol was immunoSEQ multiplex PCR, while the TCRdb copy is restricted to in-frame clones and leaves out a portion. The data contain approximately 200,000 clones, approximately 60% of them singletons. The V end lost 6 bases, the J end lost 3 bases, and 14 bases lay between the germline ends. This CDR3 is built from 15 residues. The germline V gene has CDR1 MRHNA and CDR2 SNTAGT.

The sequencing here drew on CD4+ T cells sorted from blood, taken at week 4, from a patient treated with tofacitinib. The sequence derives from a human donor with alopecia areata. The V and J genes are TRBV6-4 and TRBJ2-2, with a tentative D call TRBD1 (6 bases). The CDR3 sequence is CASRTRQADTGELFF. In nucleotides, the CDR3 is TGTGCCAGCAGGACGAGACAGGCCGACACCGGGGAGCTGTTTTTT.